A single sample is the source of the 20 T cell receptor beta chains below, sequenced in a study of Ad26.COV2.S vaccination and SARS-CoV-2 variants. Sequenced by immunoSEQ multiplex PCR; TCRdb stores in-frame clones only, minus some. This sample carries approximately 250,000 clones, around nine tenths of them seen once, and the ten largest clones take 2.9%. Treatment reported: around 19 received Ad26.COV2.S at low or high dose, single or two shots; a few received placebo; per-sample allocation not given. Samples analyzed were those drawn on day 63 after the first vaccine or placebo injection. Sequencing used peripheral blood, obtained in a trial of Ad26.COV2.S vaccine versus placebo. The receptors shown here come from a person aged 18-60 years who received the Ad26.COV2.S COVID-19 vaccine or a placebo.

The chain has TRBV30 and TRBJ1-1; D is unresolved. CDR1 and CDR2 (germline): GTSNPN, SVGIG (reference sequence). This CDR3 has 16 residues. Trimming shortened V by 0 bases and J by 0 bases, and 14 bases separated the two germline ends. The CDR3 DNA sequence: TGTGCCTGGAGTGTAGTGACGAGTGGGATGAACACTGAAGCTTTCTTT. This translates into CAWSVVTSGMNTEAFF.

The chain is built from TRBV7-3 and TRBJ2-3; D perhaps matches TRBD1 (6 bases). Germline V gene sequence: CDR1 SGHTA, CDR2 FQGTGA. The CDR3 has 16 amino acids. Trimming left V 3 bases short and J 6 bases short, with 19 bases between. The CDR3 is CASSLGAALLGDTQYF. As DNA, the CDR3 is TGTGCCAGCAGCTTGGGGGCGGCTCTACTTGGGGATACGCAGTATTTT. Variable domain in full (rest from reference TRBV7-3 and TRBJ2-3): GAGVSQTPSNKVTEKGKYVELRCDPISGHTALYWYRQSLGQGPEFLIYFQGTGAADDSGLPNDRFFAVRPEGSVSTLKIQRTERGDSAVYLCASSLGAALLGDTQYFGPGTRLTVL.

V usage is TRBV6-2 or TRBV6-3 and J usage is TRBJ2-3, with TRBD2 matching over 10 bases. Germline V gene data show CDR1 as MNHEY and CDR2 as SVGEGT. The length of the CDR3 is 15 residues. Unmatched junction bases numbered 9, after V lost 3 bases and J lost 9 bases. CDR3 nucleotides: TGTGCCAGCAGTTATAGCAGGCTAGCGGGAGAAACGCAGTATTTT. Translated, it gives CASSYSRLAGETQYF.

The genes are TRBV20-1 and TRBJ2-7; TRBD1 aligns across 7 bases. V lost 3 bases, J lost 2 bases, and 4 bases stayed unmatched. There are 13 residues in the CDR3. The germline CDR1 and CDR2 sequences are DFQATT and SNEGSKA (reference sequence). CDR3 DNA: TGCAGTGCTAGTGGTGGGACAGCCTACGAGCAGTACTTC. Its protein product is CSASGGTAYEQYF.

The chain recombines TRBV6-2 or TRBV6-3 with TRBJ1-4; D is undetermined. The V gene lost 5 bases and the J gene lost 0 bases, with 7 bases spanning the gap. This CDR3 has 14 residues. Germline values: CDR1 MNHEY, CDR2 SVGEGT. The CDR3 DNA reads TGTGCCAGCAGTAAGCGGACAACTAATGAAAAACTGTTTTTT. Its protein is CASSKRTTNEKLFF.

The CDR3 here is CASSLGRHSYEQYF. CDR3 nucleotides: TGTGCCAGCAGCTTAGGGCGACATTCCTACGAGCAGTACTTC. This chain links TRBV7-8 with TRBJ2-7; no clear D. This CDR3 is built from 14 residues. V lost 1 base to trimming and J lost 1 base, with 8 bases between them. Germline CDR1 SGHVS, CDR2 FQNEAQ. Using reference TRBV7-8 and TRBJ2-7 for the parts outside the CDR3, the full variable domain is GAGVSQSPRYKVAKRGQDVALRCDPISGHVSLFWYQQALGQGPEFLTYFQNEAQLDKSGLPSDRFFAERPEGSVSTLKIQRTQQEDSAVYLCASSLGRHSYEQYFGPGTRLTVT.

The chain carries TRBV9 and TRBJ1-6; no definite D call. Germline CDR1 is SGDLS and CDR2 is YYNGEE. V lost 4 bases and J lost 9, with 14 bases in between. The CDR3 contains 14 residues. CDR3 region: CASSSIRRGSPLHF. CDR3 coding DNA: TGTGCCAGCAGCTCCATAAGGCGGGGTTCACCCCTCCACTTT.

This chain connects TRBV6-1 to TRBJ1-1; unclear D gene. The CDR3 contains 15 residues. CDR1 and CDR2 from the germline V gene are MNHNS and SASEGT. The germline V and J ends were trimmed by 2 bases and 3 bases, with 13 bases remaining between them. CDR3 coding DNA: TGTGCCAGCAGTGAATCAGGAGCCCGGTACACTGAAGCTTTCTTT. Amino acids: CASSESGARYTEAFF.

The chain links TRBV11-2 to TRBJ2-7, with TRBD1 matching over 7 bases. J gave up 6 bases and V 3 bases, and 5 bases lay outside the gene matches. The CDR3 loop spans 13 amino acids. The germline CDR1 and CDR2 sequences are SGHAT and FQNNGV. The CDR3 protein is CASSFEGASEQYV. The CDR3 coding sequence is TGTGCCAGCAGCTTCGAGGGGGCGAGCGAGCAGTACGTC.

This rearrangement joins TRBV3-1 (or the pseudogene TRBV3-2) to TRBJ1-3; possible D gene TRBD1, 6 bases. The length of the CDR3 is 13 residues. Germline loops: CDR1 LGHDT, CDR2 YNNKEL (reference sequence). V was pared by 6 bases and J by 4 bases, with 10 bases between. CDR3: CASRSRGGNTIYF. The DNA for the CDR3 is TGTGCCAGCAGGTCCAGGGGAGGAAACACCATATATTTT.

The V gene is TRBV18, the J gene TRBJ2-3; no reliable D call. The CDR3 contains 12 residues. Trimming cost V 3 bases and J 5 bases, with 6 bases left between them. Per germline, CDR1 KGHSH and CDR2 LQKENI. The CDR3 reads CASSPFGDTQYF. The CDR3 nucleotides read TGTGCCAGCTCACCCTTCGGAGATACGCAGTATTTT.

This chain uses TRBV6-4 with TRBJ2-1; D possibly corresponds to TRBD2 (7 bases). The germline V and J ends were trimmed by 0 bases and 2 bases, with 8 bases remaining between them. The CDR3 is made up of 15 amino acids. Germline V gene lookup returns CDR1 MRHNA and CDR2 SNTAGT. The CDR3 DNA reads TGTGCCAGCAGTGACTCGGGGGGGCCCTACAATGAGCAGTTCTTC. Translating it yields CASSDSGGPYNEQFF.

This chain links TRBV3-1 (or the pseudogene TRBV3-2) with TRBJ2-1, with TRBD2 matching over 9 bases. From germline, CDR1 is LGHDT and CDR2 YNNKEL (reference sequence). V dropped 3 bases and J dropped 3; count of bases not matched to a gene: 12. This CDR3 has 18 residues. CDR3 nucleotide sequence: TGTGCCAGCAGCCAGAGGGGGGGACTAGCTGACCTCTACAATGAGCAGTTCTTC. This translates into CASSQRGGLADLYNEQFF.

The chain joins TRBV6-5 to TRBJ2-7; 9 bases match TRBD2. The V and J ends lost 0 bases and 3 bases, in that order; junction bases with no gene match: 3. The CDR3 contains 15 residues. Germline assignment: CDR1 MNHEY and CDR2 SVGAGI. DNA of the CDR3: TGTGCCAGCAGTTACTCTAGCGGGGGCTTCTACGAGCAGTACTTC. Translated, it gives CASSYSSGGFYEQYF.

Only one count was recorded for this clone. The chain combines TRBV11-2 with TRBJ2-1; the match to TRBD2 covers 7 bases. Unmatched junction bases numbered 3, after V lost 1 base and J lost 6 bases. Germline V gene sequence: CDR1 SGHAT, CDR2 FQNNGV. CDR3 length equals 14 residues. The CDR3 region is CASSLVAGVNEQFF. DNA for the CDR3: TGTGCCAGCAGCTTAGTGGCGGGAGTCAATGAGCAGTTCTTC.

J is TRBJ2-4 and V is TRBV30, with D tentatively TRBD2 (6 bases). CDR3 length equals 14 residues. The V end was cut by 0 bases, the J end by 4 bases, with 10 bases between. The germline V gene has CDR1 GTSNPN and CDR2 SVGIG (reference sequence). This CDR3 is CAWSVGTVKNIQYF. In nucleotides, the CDR3 is TGTGCCTGGAGTGTCGGGACTGTTAAAAACATTCAGTACTTC. The full variable domain, with the rest looked up from reference TRBV30 and TRBJ2-4, is SQTIHQWPATLVQPVGSPLSLECTVEGTSNPNLYWYRQAAGRGLQLLFYSVGIGQISSEVPQNLSASRPQDRQFILSSKKLLLSDSGFYLCAWSVGTVKNIQYFGAGTRLSVL.

The chain has TRBV5-4 and TRBJ2-2; 9 bases line up with TRBD2. This CDR3 is built from 14 residues. Germline CDR1 reads SGHNT; CDR2 reads YYREEE (reference sequence). With 4 bases clipped from V and 8 bases from J, the junction kept 6 bases outside the gene matches. The DNA of the CDR3 is TGTGCCAGCAGCCAATACACTAGCGGGGGGGAGCTGTTTTTT. This encodes CASSQYTSGGELFF.

The J gene is TRBJ1-1, the V gene TRBV29-1; D call uncertain. The germline CDR1 and CDR2 sequences are SQVTM and ANQGSEA. V was pared by 6 bases and J by 1 base, with 15 bases between. There are 14 residues in the CDR3. The CDR3 DNA sequence: TGCAGCGTGGACCTGAGAGGAACGAACACTGAAGCTTTCTTT. As protein: CSVDLRGTNTEAFF.

The J gene is TRBJ2-7, the V gene TRBV5-6; maybe TRBD1 (6 bases). V dropped 3 bases and J dropped 7 bases, with 17 bases sitting between them. The CDR3 totals 14 residues. Per germline, CDR1 SGHDT and CDR2 YYEEEE. The CDR3, as DNA: TGTGCCAGCAGCTGGCAGTACAGGGTGGAAGAGCAGTACGTC. It encodes CASSWQYRVEEQYV.

The rearrangement uses TRBV7-9 and TRBJ1-4; D gene unclear. The CDR3 is 16 amino acids. The germline V gene has CDR1 SEHNR and CDR2 FQNEAQ (reference sequence). Trimming removed 4 bases from V and 7 bases from J, with 19 bases in between. CDR3 coding DNA: TGTGCCAGCAGCTCCCCCGGACGGAAACCCGCTGAAAAACTGTTTTTT. Translation gives CASSSPGRKPAEKLFF.